A single T cell receptor beta chain is shown here with its context. The germline CDR1 and CDR2 sequences are SGHTA and FQGTGA. The CDR3 spans 15 residues. The V gene lost 5 bases and the J gene lost 4 bases, with 12 bases spanning the gap. Assay used: immunoSEQ multiplex PCR; TCRdb lists only in-frame clones, some missing. The table has about 180,000 clones, roughly 85% seen once; the top ten hold about a sixth. The sample belongs to a study of blood T cell repertoires in COVID-19. The rearrangement joins TRBV7-3 to TRBJ2-6; D is possibly TRBD2 (6 bases). The sample was PBMCs or T cells enriched from blood (not recorded which). The sequence derives from a man aged 55 to 70 who had recovered from COVID-19. CDR3 sequence: CASSQTSTGANVLTF. CDR3 DNA: TGTGCCAGCAGCCAAACTAGCACCGGGGCCAACGTCCTGACTTTC. Together with reference TRBV7-3 and TRBJ2-6, the CDR3 gives the full variable domain: GAGVSQTPSNKVTEKGKYVELRCDPISGHTALYWYRQSLGQGPEFLIYFQGTGAADDSGLPNDRFFAVRPEGSVSTLKIQRTERGDSAVYLCASSQTSTGANVLTFGAGSRLTVL.